The rows below give T cell receptor beta chains drawn from one sample of a study of blood T cell repertoires in COVID-19. TCRdb keeps only in-frame clones here, not all; method: immunoSEQ multiplex PCR. The sample includes about 190,000 clones, less than 90% seen only once; the top ten take 15% to 20%. The sequenced sample was peripheral blood. The receptors here all came from a human donor in a cohort sampled during active COVID-19. Each CDR3 is given with its conserved first and last residue. Each record gives: clone size, J gene, V gene, D gene, CDR3 length, CDR3 DNA, CDR3 protein. A D gene is named only where the DNA matches it firmly. The size entry is marked missing in some rows and otherwise reads once, few, many or a size class.

clone_size: .
j_call: TRBJ1-4
v_call: TRBV19
d_call: .
cdr3_length: 15
cdr3_nt: TGTGCCAGTAGTATAACGGGGGAAAGGAGCGAAAAACTGTTTTTT
cdr3_aa: CASSITGERSEKLFF

clone_size: few
j_call: TRBJ2-7
v_call: TRBV6-5
d_call: .
cdr3_length: 14
cdr3_nt: TGTGCCAGCAGATCAAACAGGGTCGGCTACGAGCAGTACTTC
cdr3_aa: CASRSNRVGYEQYF

clone_size: .
j_call: TRBJ2-5
v_call: TRBV24-1
d_call: TRBD2
cdr3_length: 16
cdr3_nt: TGTGCCACCAGTGACGGACTAGCGGTTACCCAAGAGACCCAGTACTTC
cdr3_aa: CATSDGLAVTQETQYF

clone_size: .
j_call: TRBJ1-2
v_call: TRBV27
d_call: TRBD1
cdr3_length: 15
cdr3_nt: TGTGCCAGCAGTGACTTCAACAGGGGTTTAGGTGGCTACACCTTC
cdr3_aa: CASSDFNRGLGGYTF

clone_size: .
j_call: TRBJ2-1
v_call: TRBV7-8
d_call: .
cdr3_length: 11
cdr3_nt: TGTGCCAGTTCTAGAAACAATGAGCAGTTCTTC
cdr3_aa: CASSRNNEQFF

clone_size: .
j_call: TRBJ2-2
v_call: TRBV6-5
d_call: .
cdr3_length: 15
cdr3_nt: TGTGCCAGCAGTTACTCGTCTGTATCCACCGGGGAGCTGTTTTTT
cdr3_aa: CASSYSSVSTGELFF

clone_size: .
j_call: TRBJ1-1
v_call: TRBV6-4
d_call: .
cdr3_length: 14
cdr3_nt: TGTGCCAGCAGTGAAAGTTTCGGTGGCACTGAAGCTTTCTTT
cdr3_aa: CASSESFGGTEAFF

clone_size: .
j_call: TRBJ1-2
v_call: TRBV27
d_call: TRBD1
cdr3_length: 15
cdr3_nt: TGTGCCAGCAGTTTAGCTGGGACAGACAACTATGGCTACACCTTC
cdr3_aa: CASSLAGTDNYGYTF

clone_size: .
j_call: TRBJ1-1
v_call: TRBV19
d_call: .
cdr3_length: 16
cdr3_nt: TGTGCCAGTATGTCGAGGTCCAGCCCTGCGAACACTGAAGCTTTCTTT
cdr3_aa: CASMSRSSPANTEAFF

clone_size: few
j_call: TRBJ2-2
v_call: TRBV28
d_call: TRBD1
cdr3_length: 15
cdr3_nt: TGTGCCAGCAGTCCTCTCGGGACAGGGTCCGGGGAGCTGTTTTTT
cdr3_aa: CASSPLGTGSGELFF

clone_size: .
j_call: TRBJ2-5
v_call: TRBV11-3
d_call: TRBD2
cdr3_length: 15
cdr3_nt: TGTGCCAGCAGCTTAGCTAGCGGGACGGTGGAGACCCAGTACTTC
cdr3_aa: CASSLASGTVETQYF

clone_size: .
j_call: TRBJ1-5
v_call: TRBV24-1
d_call: TRBD1
cdr3_length: 17
cdr3_nt: TGTGCCACCGTCACCGGAGCCGGGACAGAACCCAATCAGCCCCAGCATTTT
cdr3_aa: CATVTGAGTEPNQPQHF

clone_size: .
j_call: TRBJ2-1
v_call: TRBV4-1
d_call: TRBD2
cdr3_length: 15
cdr3_nt: TGCGCCAGCACCGTACTAGCGGGAGCCTACAATGAGCAGTTCTTC
cdr3_aa: CASTVLAGAYNEQFF

clone_size: .
j_call: TRBJ2-3
v_call: TRBV5-1
d_call: .
cdr3_length: 15
cdr3_nt: TGCGCCAGCAGCTTGGTCGGGGGTAACGCAGATACGCAGTATTTT
cdr3_aa: CASSLVGGNADTQYF

clone_size: .
j_call: TRBJ2-1
v_call: TRBV10-3
d_call: TRBD1
cdr3_length: 15
cdr3_nt: TGTGCCATCACTACCCGACAGGGGGCGCAAAATGAGCAGTTCTTC
cdr3_aa: CAITTRQGAQNEQFF